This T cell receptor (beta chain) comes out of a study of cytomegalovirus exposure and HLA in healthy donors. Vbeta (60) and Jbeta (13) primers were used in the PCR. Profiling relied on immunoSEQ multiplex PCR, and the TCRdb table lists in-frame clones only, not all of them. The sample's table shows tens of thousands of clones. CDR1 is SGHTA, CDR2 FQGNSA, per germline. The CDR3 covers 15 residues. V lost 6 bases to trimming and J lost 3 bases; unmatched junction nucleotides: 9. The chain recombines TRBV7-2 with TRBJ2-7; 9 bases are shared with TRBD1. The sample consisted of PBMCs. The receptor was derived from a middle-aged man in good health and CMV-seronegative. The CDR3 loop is CASSSTGTGLYEQYF. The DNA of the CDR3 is TGTGCCAGCAGTTCCACCGGGACAGGGCTCTACGAGCAGTACTTC. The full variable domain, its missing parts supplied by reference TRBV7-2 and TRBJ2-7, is GAGVSQSPSNKVTEKGKDVELRCDPISGHTALYWYRQSLGQGLEFLIYFQGNSAPDKSGLPSDRFSAERTGGSVSTLTIQRTQQEDSAVYLCASSSTGTGLYEQYFGPGTRLTVT.